Included here is one TCR beta chain sequence, with context. Sequencing relied on a cDNA template that was reverse transcribed from extracted RNA. The table came from immunoSEQ multiplex PCR; TCRdb's copy has only in-frame clones and leaves some out. The sample lists some 170,000 clones; about 63% were seen once. The data derive from a study of CD8+ T cells in alopecia areata. Lesional scalp tissue (obtained by punch biopsy) and peripheral blood were collected from alopecia areata patients. The V gene end was trimmed by 4 bases and the J gene end by 1 base; junction bases not matched to a gene: 9. Germline CDR1 is SQVTM and CDR2 is ANQGSEA. There are 15 residues in the CDR3.

The material was CD4+ T cells sorted from blood, obtained at week 0. The sequence came from a human donor with alopecia areata. This chain joins TRBV29-1 and TRBJ2-5; TRBD2 aligns across 7 bases. CDR3 coding DNA: TGCAGCGTTGTATGGGGGAGGGGAATCCAAGAGACCCAGTACTTC. It codes for CSVVWGRGIQETQYF.